The 21 T cell receptor beta chains in this list originate from one sample, sequenced in a study of blood T cell repertoires in COVID-19 (dated by TCRdb to 2020 to 2022). Preparation of the library involved the immunoSEQ multiplex PCR assay. In its TCRdb copy, this immuneACCESS table keeps in-frame sequences only and misses some clones. Where compared with another copy, unresolved V genes explain less than half of these, and the others have no known cause. The sample records 250,000 or so clones, around nine tenths of which are singletons. The ten largest account for around 3.1% of the sample. Material: PBMCs or T cells enriched from blood (not recorded which). The receptors come from a woman in her thirties or forties who had been exposed to COVID-19.

The V and J genes are TRBV15 and TRBJ2-1; a weak D match, TRBD2 (5 bases). Germline CDR1 and CDR2: LNHNV and YYDKDF (reference sequence). V was clipped by 1 base and J by 2 bases, with 12 bases between them. The CDR3 runs 16 residues. The CDR3 loop reads CATSRVAGQPYNEQFF. The CDR3 region has the DNA TGTGCCACCAGCAGAGTGGCGGGCCAGCCCTACAATGAGCAGTTCTTC.

V is TRBV10-3 and J is TRBJ1-2, with 8 bases identical to TRBD1. This CDR3 is built from 13 residues. Germline values: CDR1 ENHRY, CDR2 SYGVKD. Trimming removed 6 bases from V and 6 bases from J; junction bases left unmatched: 6. DNA of the CDR3: TGTGCCATCAGGTCGACAGGGGATAATGGCTACACCTTC. It is translated as CAIRSTGDNGYTF.

V gene TRBV6-1 combines with J gene TRBJ1-1; TRBD1 might be the D (6 bases). The length of the CDR3 is 15 residues. Germline CDR1 is MNHNS and CDR2 is SASEGT. V lost 0 bases to trimming and J lost 3 bases, with 11 bases between them. Written as DNA, the CDR3 is TGTGCCAGCAGTGAAGCGAGTGCAGGGGACACTGAAGCTTTCTTT. This gives the protein CASSEASAGDTEAFF.

This sequence joins TRBV5-1 and TRBJ2-2; a weak D match, TRBD2 (6 bases). Looked up from germline, CDR1 is SGHRS and CDR2 is YFSETQ. There are 16 residues in the CDR3. V was cut by 0 bases and J by 1 base, with 10 bases left in between. The CDR3: CASSLEPGGNTGELFF. As DNA, the CDR3 is TGCGCCAGCAGCTTGGAACCCGGGGGGAACACCGGGGAGCTGTTTTTT.

The chain is built from TRBV28 and TRBJ1-5; 9 nucleotides align to TRBD1. Germline assignment: CDR1 MDHEN and CDR2 SYDVKM. CDR3 length equals 15 residues. J gave up 4 bases and V 6 bases, and 7 bases lay outside the gene matches. For the CDR3, the DNA is TGTGCCAGCAGCACTGGACAGGGGCCTAATCAGCCCCAGCATTTT. Protein sequence: CASSTGQGPNQPQHF.

The chain uses TRBV5-4 and TRBJ2-1; the D is unclear. This CDR3 contains 13 residues. Per the germline V gene, CDR1 is SGHNT and CDR2 is YYREEE (reference sequence). The V end lost 1 base, the J end lost 6 bases, and 8 bases lay between the germline ends. The CDR3 DNA follows: TGTGCCAGCAGCTTGCGGGTGAGCAATGAGCAGTTCTTC. Translating gives CASSLRVSNEQFF. Drawing the rest from reference TRBV5-4 and TRBJ2-1, the complete variable domain is ETGVTQSPTHLIKTRGQQVTLRCSSQSGHNTVSWYQQALGQGPQFIFQYYREEENGRGNFPPRFSGLQFPNYSSELNVNALELDDSALYLCASSLRVSNEQFFGPGTRLTVL.

V usage is TRBV5-1 and J usage is TRBJ1-6; 8 nucleotides agree with TRBD1. The ends lost 6 bases at V and 10 bases at J; junction bases unmatched: 12. Germline values: CDR1 SGHRS, CDR2 YFSETQ. The CDR3 loop spans 15 amino acids. The chain's CDR3 is CASTRGQGAKSPLHF. CDR3 DNA sequence: TGCGCCAGCACCCGAGGGCAGGGGGCGAAGTCACCCCTCCACTTT.

The chain uses TRBV28 and TRBJ1-5; a possible D gene is TRBD1 (5 bases). Trimming took 2 bases from V and 6 from J, leaving 8 bases between them. Germline CDR1 reads MDHEN; CDR2 reads SYDVKM. CDR3 length: 13 amino acids. CDR3 nucleotide sequence: TGTGCCAGCAGTTTAGGTGGGGCTCAGCCCCAGCATTTT. It translates to CASSLGGAQPQHF.

The V gene is TRBV6-5, the J gene TRBJ2-7; 10 positions agree with TRBD1. Germline CDR1 reads MNHEY; CDR2 reads SVGAGI. V trimming: 5 bases; J trimming: 7 bases; junction bases outside the gene matches: 8. CDR3 length: 14 amino acids. CDR3 nucleotide sequence: TGTGCCAGCAGTCCCCTCAGGACAGGGGGTGAGCAGTACGTC. It is translated as CASSPLRTGGEQYV.

The chain combines TRBV3-1 (or the pseudogene TRBV3-2) with TRBJ2-7; D call uncertain. The CDR3 loop spans 13 amino acids. Looked up from germline, CDR1 is LGHDT and CDR2 is YNNKEL (reference sequence). Trimming left V 1 base short and J 2 bases short, with 6 bases between. The CDR3 loop reads CASSQVETYEQYF. CDR3 nucleotides: TGTGCCAGCAGCCAAGTCGAGACCTACGAGCAGTACTTC.

This chain uses TRBV30 with TRBJ2-3; D remains ambiguous. CDR1 GTSNPN and CDR2 SVGIG come from the germline V gene (reference sequence). Trimming took off 6 bases at V and 1 base at J, with 8 bases between the two ends. The CDR3 loop spans 12 amino acids. The CDR3 reads CACQFRTDTQYF. The CDR3 region has the DNA TGTGCCTGTCAGTTTCGCACAGATACGCAGTATTTT.

This chain links TRBV6-5 with TRBJ2-7; possibly TRBD1 for D (6 bases). Trimming stripped 7 bases from V and 3 bases from J, with 13 bases between. Per germline, CDR1 MNHEY and CDR2 SVGAGI. The CDR3 contains 13 residues. CDR3 amino acids: CASTKGVGYEQYF. CDR3 nucleotides: TGTGCCAGCACCAAGGGGGTGGGCTACGAGCAGTACTTC.

This chain connects TRBV5-8 to TRBJ2-1, with 7 bases aligning to TRBD1. Germline values: CDR1 SGHTS, CDR2 YDEGEE. The CDR3 sequence is 17 residues long. V lost 0 bases to trimming and J lost 6 bases; unmatched junction nucleotides: 12. The CDR3 loop reads CASSLGGFWTGGNEQFF. CDR3 nucleotide sequence: TGTGCCAGCAGCTTGGGTGGGTTTTGGACAGGAGGCAATGAGCAGTTCTTC. The entire variable domain, with the rest obtained from reference TRBV5-8 and TRBJ2-1, is as follows: EAGVTQSPTHLIKTRGQQATLRCSPISGHTSVYWYQQALGLGLQFLLWYDEGEERNRGNFPPRFSGRQFPNYSSELNVNALELEDSALYLCASSLGGFWTGGNEQFFGPGTRLTVL.

This sequence joins TRBV29-1 and TRBJ1-5, with D uncertain. V was pared by 4 bases and J by 4 bases, with 11 bases between. CDR3 size: 13 residues. Per germline, CDR1 SQVTM and CDR2 ANQGSEA. The DNA for the CDR3 is TGCAGCGTTGGTGAAGACACGAATCAGCCCCAGCATTTT. As protein: CSVGEDTNQPQHF.

CDR3 loop: CASSGGGTPYEQYV. For the CDR3, the DNA is TGTGCCAGCAGCGGGGGGGGGACACCCTACGAGCAGTACGTC. This chain connects TRBV5-4 to TRBJ2-7; tentatively, D is TRBD2 (7 bases). Germline V gene data show CDR1 as SGHNT and CDR2 as YYREEE (reference sequence). Trimming left V 4 bases short and J 2 bases short, with 13 bases between. The CDR3 is 14 residues long.

Comments on this clone: The identical CDR3 is also encoded by other nucleotide sequences in the sample. This chain connects TRBV6-2 or TRBV6-3 to TRBJ1-5; unclear D gene. V lost 0 bases and J 4 bases, leaving 7 bases between the germline ends. This CDR3 spans 14 amino acids. Germline loops: CDR1 MNHEY, CDR2 SVGEGT. The CDR3: CASSYSGGNQPQHF. The DNA for the CDR3 is TGTGCCAGCAGTTACTCCGGCGGGAATCAGCCCCAGCATTTT.

This clone was observed a single time. This CDR3 is CASSDGLAGPNEQFF. The CDR3 DNA sequence: TGTGCCAGCAGTGACGGACTAGCGGGGCCCAATGAGCAGTTCTTC. The chain combines TRBV2 with TRBJ2-1; 12 bases are shared with TRBD2. Germline V gives CDR1 SNHLY, CDR2 FYNNEI. Trimming cost V 3 bases and J 6 bases; bases outside gene matches: 3. This CDR3 is 15 amino acids long.

The table lists this clone with a count of one. V is TRBV7-2 and J is TRBJ2-7; possibly TRBD2 for D (6 bases). This CDR3 comprises 14 residues. V lost 2 bases, J lost 7 bases, and 15 bases lay in between. Germline V gives CDR1 SGHTA, CDR2 FQGNSA. The CDR3 is CASSLSAGSGEQYF. The CDR3 DNA sequence: TGTGCCAGCAGCTTAAGCGCGGGGTCGGGGGAGCAGTACTTC. Full variable domain (remainder filled in from reference TRBV7-2 and TRBJ2-7): GAGVSQSPSNKVTEKGKDVELRCDPISGHTALYWYRQSLGQGLEFLIYFQGNSAPDKSGLPSDRFSAERTGGSVSTLTIQRTQQEDSAVYLCASSLSAGSGEQYFGPGTRLTVT.

This clone was observed a single time. This chain joins TRBV29-1 and TRBJ2-2; maybe TRBD1 (5 bases). This CDR3 has 14 amino acids. CDR1 is SQVTM and CDR2 is ANQGSEA in the germline V gene. V was pared by 2 bases and J by 6 bases, with 13 bases between. The CDR3 nucleotides are TGCAGCGTTGAATCCCAGGGTGGGGCCGGGGAGCTGTTTTTT. This translates into CSVESQGGAGELFF.

The chain links TRBV7-2 to TRBJ2-7; maybe TRBD2 (6 bases). V was cut by 5 bases and J by 6 bases, with 17 bases left in between. The germline gives CDR1 SGHTA, CDR2 FQGNSA. The CDR3 consists of 14 residues. Here the CDR3 reads CASSVGGAVGEQYF. The CDR3 DNA sequence: TGTGCCAGCAGCGTGGGCGGGGCCGTCGGCGAGCAGTACTTC.

The chain links TRBV7-6 to TRBJ1-1; the D gene is possibly TRBD1 (5 bases). Germline assignment: CDR1 SGHVS and CDR2 FNYEAQ. Deletions cut 1 base from V and 5 bases from J, with 11 bases between. This CDR3 is built from 14 residues. CDR3 loop: CASSLGGGGTEAFF. The CDR3 region has the DNA TGTGCCAGCAGCTTAGGAGGTGGGGGGACTGAAGCTTTCTTT.